What follows is one T cell receptor beta chain and its context. Its antigen is currently unknown. Measured with immunoSEQ multiplex PCR; TCRdb has only the in-frame clones, and not every one. The sample records about 86,000 clones, roughly 85% being singletons. Noted time point: week 23, last vaccination. Vaccinated patients received 300 ug of mutant IDH1 20-mer peptide per dose, with topical imiquimod. Each of the donors came in with new WHO grade 3 or 4 astrocytomas that were IDH1-mutant and ATRX-lost. These data belong to a study of a mutant IDH1 vaccine in newly diagnosed glioma. Study overall: There were eight vaccinations for patients, given in weeks 1, 3, 5, 7, 11, 15, 19 and 23. A roughly 62% male, roughly 40% female split and a mean age of about 40 years characterized treated patients.

Per germline, CDR1 SEHNR and CDR2 FQNEAQ (reference sequence). The CDR3 totals 11 residues. Trimming cost V 1 base and J 6 bases, with 3 bases left between them. This sequence was found in a man aged 30-40 years with glioma. Some clones in this sample may be carry-over from other donors' samples. The rearrangement uses TRBV7-9 and TRBJ2-5; D ambiguous. The sequences come from PBMCs, collected from a glioma patient whose treatment included an IDH1 peptide vaccine. The CDR3 here is CASSLDQTQYF. In nucleotides, the CDR3 is TGTGCCAGCAGCTTAGACCAGACCCAGTACTTC.